This TCR beta chain was identified in a study of Tregs in tolerant kidney transplant recipients (dated by TCRdb to between 2018 and 2021). With regard to the full study: The study applied TCRbeta sequencing to find donor-specific regulatory T cells before combined kidney and bone marrow transplantation and then followed those same cells after transplant. TCRbeta repertoire sequencing was used in a few healthy controls to compare several methods for expanding Tregs specific for an allogeneic donor.

Taken from cysteine to phenylalanine, the CDR3 has 15 residues. The only DNA kept is the CDR3, 45 bases in frame from the first base. Unmatched junction bases come to 10, with V trimmed by 4 bases and J by 7 bases. CDR1 and CDR2 were assigned from the germline V gene (reference sequence) as SGHNT and YYREEE. For TCRbeta CDR3 sequencing, genomic DNA was extracted from sorted cells using the QIAGEN DNeasy Blood and Tissue Kit. High-throughput TCRbeta CDR3 sequencing, which included PCR amplification with bias correction and internal controls, was done commercially through immunoSEQ. The original pipeline was this. A unique productive TCRbeta sequence was defined by the CDR3 nucleotide sequence when primers matched, and otherwise by the CDR3 amino acid sequence together with the Vbeta and Jbeta genes. To correct sorting error, sequences shared between sorted populations at a frequency ratio of 2:1 or less were removed; the rest were assigned to the higher population. Sequences were defined as donor-reactive when expanded at least 5-fold in CFSE-low cells versus unstimulated cells and present at a frequency of at least 0.01% in CFSE-low cells. Repertoire divergence was quantified by Jensen-Shannon divergence calculated from the top 100 TCRbeta sequences ranked by frequency. For any sample with multiple sequencing runs, sorting error was corrected in each run separately before the runs were pooled. As stored in TCRdb, this immuneACCESS dataset retains in-frame rearrangements with V and J assigned. A fraction of the clones does not appear; measured against another copy, unresolved V genes explain less than half of the discrepancy, and the remainder lacks a known reason. V and J calls and clone size are copied from that table; D and trimming were computed from the DNA. For this sample there are over 55,000 clones; around four fifths appear just once. Clones ranked in the top ten supply roughly 5.2% of the sample.

The paper as a whole reports these results and caveats: The most biologically relevant and donor-specific TCRbeta repertoire appeared to be identified by expanding Tregs with activated donor B cells. Biological reproducibility was not directly assessed, although technical replication error appeared to be minimal. The study was constrained by small patient numbers, and validation of the findings is required in larger populations and under other immunosuppression protocols.

As for this clone: The antigen it recognizes is unknown. Base qualities are missing; no much larger clone stands one base away.

Thawed PBMCs were FACS-sorted into unstimulated Tregs (CD4+CD25+CD127-), CD4+ non-Tregs (CD4+CD25-), CD4 cells and CD8 cells. Blood from healthy controls was obtained either as purchased buffy coats or from healthy volunteers. Healthy control blood was processed by Ficoll density gradient to PBMCs and cryopreserved; patient PBMCs were collected before and after transplant. The chain is encoded by TRBV5-4 joined to TRBJ2-1, with TRBD2 identical over 8 junction bases. Source material: CD4+ T cells from blood. The receptor was isolated from a human donor in good health. DNA sequence: TGTGCCAGCAGCCCGAGCGGGGGCCTGAGGAATGAGCAGTTCTTC. It is translated as CASSPSGGLRNEQFF.